The 11 T cell receptor beta chains in this list originate from one sample, sequenced in a study of cytomegalovirus exposure and HLA in healthy donors. The PCR used 60 Vbeta and 13 Jbeta primers. Produced via immunoSEQ multiplex PCR; TCRdb's table is partial and in-frame only. Its table lists 90,000 to 150,000 clones. The specimen was PBMCs. The receptors stem from a man younger than 35 in good health and CMV-seronegative.

The CDR3 bases are TGTGCCAGCTTCCGAGGGACAGGGAAGGGAGAGACCCAGTACTTC. Its translation is CASFRGTGKGETQYF. V and J are TRBV18 and TRBJ2-5, with TRBD1 matching 9 bases. V lost 7 bases, J lost 4 bases, and 10 bases stayed unmatched. Looked up from germline, CDR1 is KGHSH and CDR2 is LQKENI. CDR3 length: 15 residues.

The rearrangement uses TRBV5-1 and TRBJ1-1, with D possibly TRBD1 on 6 matching bases. Per germline, CDR1 SGHRS and CDR2 YFSETQ. V was trimmed by 8 bases and J by 0 bases, leaving 11 bases between them. The length of the CDR3 is 13 residues. The CDR3 reads CARTGSMNTEAFF. The CDR3 bases are TGCGCCAGGACAGGAAGCATGAACACTGAAGCTTTCTTT.

This rearrangement joins TRBV27 to TRBJ2-7; D ambiguous. Trimming stripped 2 bases from V and 0 bases from J, with 5 bases between. Per the germline V gene, CDR1 is MNHEY and CDR2 is SMNVEV (reference sequence). This CDR3 spans 13 amino acids. CDR3 loop: CASSLDISYEQYF. The DNA for the CDR3 is TGTGCCAGCAGTTTAGACATCTCCTACGAGCAGTACTTC.

CDR3 coding DNA: TGTGCCAGTAGGAGGGGGCAAGAAAAACTGTTTTTT. Translated, it gives CASRRGQEKLFF. The chain uses TRBV19 and TRBJ1-4, with 7 bases aligning to TRBD1. CDR1 is LNHDA and CDR2 is SQIVND in the germline V gene (reference sequence). The V segment lost 6 bases and the J segment 8 bases; nucleotides outside the gene matches: 3. There are 12 residues in the CDR3.

The genes are TRBV2 and TRBJ1-2, with a tentative D call TRBD1 (6 bases). The CDR3 is 15 residues long. CDR1 and CDR2 from the germline V gene are SNHLY and FYNNEI. Trimming cost V 4 bases and J 4 bases, with 16 bases left between them. The CDR3 loop reads CASSAQQGRSYGYTF. DNA for the CDR3: TGTGCCAGCAGTGCCCAACAGGGAAGGAGCTATGGCTACACCTTC.

The chain couples TRBV10-3 to TRBJ2-5, with 7 bases that match TRBD2. There are 14 residues in the CDR3. In germline, CDR1 is ENHRY, CDR2 SYGVKD. Losses at the gene ends were 2 bases for V and 4 bases for J; bases not matched to a gene: 4. CDR3 sequence reads: CAISEREGGETQYF. DNA for the CDR3: TGTGCCATCAGTGAGAGGGAGGGAGGAGAGACCCAGTACTTC.

CDR3 coding DNA: TGTGCCAGCAGCCCCGGATCTAGCGGGAACACCGGGGAGCTGTTTTTT. Its protein is CASSPGSSGNTGELFF. This chain connects TRBV5-5 to TRBJ2-2, with TRBD2 matching over 7 bases. Germline V gene sequence: CDR1 SGHKS, CDR2 YYEKEE (reference sequence). This CDR3 contains 16 residues. Germline trimming cut 4 bases from V and 1 base from J; bases unmatched to any gene: 7.

The genes are TRBV2 and TRBJ2-7, with D maybe TRBD2 (6 bases). Trimming cost V 8 bases and J 5 bases, with 25 bases left between them. There are 16 residues in the CDR3. Germline CDR1 reads SNHLY; CDR2 reads FYNNEI. The CDR3 spells CASGGMRESPSDEQYF. The CDR3 region has the DNA TGTGCCAGCGGGGGGATGAGGGAATCCCCTTCCGACGAGCAGTACTTC.

This sequence joins TRBV6-6 and TRBJ1-4; a possible D gene is TRBD1 (6 bases). CDR3 length equals 14 residues. The germline gives CDR1 MNHNY, CDR2 SVGAGI (reference sequence). Trimming cost V 7 bases and J 8 bases, with 17 bases left between them. The CDR3 region has the DNA TGTGCCAGCACCCAGAGGGGGGGAGTGGAAAAACTGTTTTTT. This encodes CASTQRGGVEKLFF.

Remarks on this clone: The identical CDR3 is also encoded by other nucleotide sequences in the sample. The J gene is TRBJ2-3, the V gene TRBV12-5, with TRBD2 matching over 10 bases. V shed 7 bases and J 3 bases; nucleotides not matched to a gene: 7. The CDR3 has 15 residues. The V gene's germline CDR1 is LGHNT and CDR2 FRNRAP. The CDR3 DNA sequence: TGTGCTAGTGCCATGAGCGGGGGGGCAACAGATACGCAGTATTTT. Protein product: CASAMSGGATDTQYF.

J is TRBJ2-7 and V is TRBV7-9, with D unresolved. The CDR3 totals 14 residues. The V end was cut by 2 bases, the J end by 4 bases, with 12 bases between. Germline assignment: CDR1 SEHNR and CDR2 FQNEAQ (reference sequence). The CDR3 is CASSLSVSSYEQYF. CDR3 nucleotide sequence: TGTGCCAGCAGCTTAAGCGTTTCTTCTTACGAGCAGTACTTC. The full variable domain, rest sourced from reference TRBV7-9 and TRBJ2-7, is DTGVSQNPRHKITKRGQNVTFRCDPISEHNRLYWYRQTLGQGPEFLTYFQNEAQLEKSRLLSDRFSAERPKGSFSTLEIQRTEQGDSAMYLCASSLSVSSYEQYFGPGTRLTVT.